The present T cell receptor beta chain was sequenced within a study of STAT5B mutations in CD4+ large granular lymphocyte leukemia. General study results and limits: TRBV06-family usage was enriched in top patient clones (8/27) versus controls (2/35). Patient CD4-sorted repertoires stayed more clonal than healthy ones after leukemic-clone removal.

As handled by the study authors: Productive clonotypes were detectable down to 2.59 x 10-5 frequency. The data were produced by immunoSEQ multiplex PCR, yet TCRdb's version contains in-frame clones alone and is incomplete. Clonal size and the V and J genes are those of that table, whereas D and trimming came from the DNA. Here the sample spans about 45,000 clones, around 86% being singletons. On this clone itself: What it recognizes is unknown.

Looked up from germline, CDR1 is SGHAT and CDR2 is FQNNGV. Trimming removed 3 bases at V and 1 base at J, with 6 bases between. This CDR3 has 14 residues. The TCR was taken from a human donor in good health. Sample: CD4+ T cells from blood buffy coats. The chain uses TRBV11-2 and TRBJ2-2; no definite D call. DNA of the CDR3: TGTGCCAGCAGCTTCACGGGGAACACCGGGGAGCTGTTTTTT. The encoded protein is CASSFTGNTGELFF.